This T cell receptor (beta chain) was sequenced in a study of T cell responses to AZD1222 COVID-19 vaccine. The protocol was immunoSEQ multiplex PCR, while the TCRdb copy is restricted to in-frame clones and leaves out a portion. In the table there are 82,000 or so clones, 90% to 95% of which are singletons. J was trimmed by 2 bases and V by 5 bases; bases with no gene match: 8. From germline, CDR1 is LNHDA and CDR2 SQIVND (reference sequence). The CDR3 is made up of 16 amino acids. The TCR was taken from an adult in good health. The chain carries TRBV19 and TRBJ2-1; 8 bases align to TRBD2. The sample consisted of peripheral blood, taken on day 0 of AZD1222 vaccination. In DNA, the CDR3 is TGTGCCAGTAGTGCCACGGGGCGGGGGGCCTACAATGAGCAGTTCTTC. Translated: CASSATGRGAYNEQFF.